The entry that follows covers one T cell receptor beta chain sequence. These data are taken from a study of chemoradiotherapy in HPV16-positive cancers. Per the germline V gene, CDR1 is SGHTA and CDR2 is FQGTGA. CDR3 length equals 13 residues. Trimming cost V 2 bases and J 1 base, with 4 bases left between them. Libraries were prepared by immunoSEQ multiplex PCR; TCRdb keeps only in-frame clonotypes and omits some of them. The sample lists more than 15,000 clones, 79% occurring once. The TCR comes from a human donor with HPV-associated anogenital cancer. V and J are TRBV7-3 and TRBJ2-3; no clear D. Specimen collection occurred from a patient who underwent chemoradiotherapy. The CDR3 region has the DNA TGTGCCAGCAGCTTAGCCCGCACAGATACGCAGTATTTT. Its protein is CASSLARTDTQYF.